The 20 T cell receptor beta chains presented below share a single source sample, sequenced in a study of PD-L1 blockade in urothelial cancer. Clones were read by immunoSEQ multiplex PCR, and TCRdb kept only the in-frame ones, dropping some. This sample has fewer than 40,000 clones, with 85% to 90% found just once. The sequences come from PBMCs, collected around atezolizumab (anti-PD-L1) treatment. The origin of the receptors is a man in his forties or fifties with urothelial cancer.

The rearrangement links TRBV7-6 to TRBJ2-5, with D possibly TRBD2 on 6 matching bases. V was cut by 6 bases and J by 0 bases, with 14 bases left in between. The germline CDR1 and CDR2 sequences are SGHVS and FNYEAQ. CDR3 length: 15 amino acids. CDR3 bases: TGTGCCAGCAGGGGGGACTTCTCGTACCAAGAGACCCAGTACTTC. Amino acids: CASRGDFSYQETQYF.

The chain has TRBV7-2 and TRBJ2-7; perhaps TRBD1 as D (5 bases). CDR3 size: 12 residues. Germline loops: CDR1 SGHTA, CDR2 FQGNSA. Trimming took off 3 bases at V and 6 bases at J, with 9 bases between the two ends. CDR3 in amino acids: CASSFTGFEQYF. The CDR3, as DNA: TGTGCCAGCAGCTTTACAGGATTCGAGCAGTACTTC.

V usage is TRBV5-4 and J usage is TRBJ1-1, with TRBD1 identical over 9 bases. J lost 3 bases, V lost 5 bases, and 5 bases had no gene match. The germline CDR1 and CDR2 sequences are SGHNT and YYREEE (reference sequence). The CDR3 totals 14 residues. The CDR3 protein is CASRYRGQDTEAFF. As DNA, the CDR3 is TGTGCCAGCAGGTACAGGGGGCAAGACACTGAAGCTTTCTTT.

J is TRBJ2-5 and V is TRBV4-1, with D perhaps TRBD1 (7 bases). V gave up 6 bases and J gave up 4 bases, with 21 bases separating them. The CDR3 spans 16 residues. Germline assignment: CDR1 MGHRA and CDR2 YSYEKL. The CDR3 nucleotides are TGCGCCAGCAGACGCGCTTTTCAGGGGGGAGGAGAGACCCAGTACTTC. Translated, it gives CASRRAFQGGGETQYF.

The table lists this clone with a few counts. The chain recombines TRBV28 with TRBJ1-3; a possible D gene is TRBD1 (6 bases). Trimming left V 5 bases short and J 0 bases short, with 14 bases between. Germline-derived CDR1 and CDR2 are MDHEN and SYDVKM. The CDR3 has 16 amino acids. The CDR3 protein is CASSAIGGASGNTIYF. The CDR3 coding sequence is TGTGCCAGCAGTGCCATAGGGGGAGCCTCTGGAAACACCATATATTTT.

The rearrangement uses TRBV11-2 and TRBJ2-2, with D tentatively TRBD2 (5 bases). This CDR3 spans 15 amino acids. V was trimmed by 5 bases and J by 4 bases, leaving 14 bases between them. In germline, CDR1 is SGHAT, CDR2 FQNNGV. The CDR3 DNA sequence: TGTGCCAGCAGCGCGATAATGGGGAGCACCGGGGAGCTGTTTTTT. Protein product: CASSAIMGSTGELFF.

The chain employs TRBV6-1 and TRBJ1-6; maybe TRBD1 (5 bases). CDR1 MNHNS and CDR2 SASEGT come from the germline V gene. CDR3 length: 12 amino acids. Trimming cost V 7 bases and J 10 bases, with 11 bases left between them. DNA for the CDR3: TGTGCCAGCATAGACAGTCTGTCACCCCTCCACTTT. It specifies CASIDSLSPLHF.

The V gene is TRBV14, the J gene TRBJ2-3, with D uncertain. Trimming stripped 4 bases from V and 0 bases from J, with 11 bases between. CDR1 and CDR2 from the germline V gene are SGHDN and FVKESK. The CDR3 length is 15 residues. CDR3 sequence: CASSRVSGSTDTQYF. DNA of the CDR3: TGTGCCAGCAGCCGGGTTTCGGGTAGCACAGATACGCAGTATTTT.

The J gene is TRBJ2-7, the V gene TRBV10-3, with 9 positions matching TRBD1. The germline CDR1 and CDR2 sequences are ENHRY and SYGVKD. This CDR3 spans 12 amino acids. Germline trimming cut 11 bases from V and 3 bases from J; bases unmatched to any gene: 5. The CDR3 sequence is CASWDRVYEQYF. The CDR3 coding sequence is TGTGCCTCCTGGGACAGGGTCTACGAGCAGTACTTC.

The V call is TRBV9, the J call TRBJ2-3, with 10 nucleotides matching TRBD2. CDR1 is SGDLS and CDR2 is YYNGEE in the germline V gene. The CDR3 runs 15 residues. V trimming: 4 bases; J trimming: 3 bases; junction bases outside the gene matches: 5. CDR3 in DNA: TGTGCCAGCAGCCCTCGACTAGCGGGTACAGATACGCAGTATTTT. Encoded protein: CASSPRLAGTDTQYF. Complete variable domain (other parts from reference TRBV9 and TRBJ2-3): DSGVTQTPKHLITATGQRVTLRCSPRSGDLSVYWYQQSLDQGLQFLIQYYNGEERAKGNILERFSAQQFPDLHSELNLSSLELGDSALYFCASSPRLAGTDTQYFGPGTRLTVL.

The chain links TRBV19 to TRBJ2-3; TRBD2 matches at 11 bases. Germline loops: CDR1 LNHDA, CDR2 SQIVND (reference sequence). CDR3 size: 17 residues. With 3 bases clipped from V and 2 bases from J, the junction kept 7 bases outside the gene matches. CDR3 DNA: TGTGCCAGTAGTATGGCGCTAGCGGGGGGATCCACAGATACGCAGTATTTT. This sequence encodes CASSMALAGGSTDTQYF.

This chain joins TRBV7-8 and TRBJ2-7, with a tentative D call TRBD1 (5 bases). V was pared by 2 bases and J by 4 bases, with 15 bases between. The CDR3 sequence is 15 residues long. Germline V CDR1 and CDR2: SGHVS, FQNEAQ. In DNA form, the CDR3 reads TGTGCCAGCAGCTTATCGTCAGGGTCCGGTTACGAGCAGTACTTC. It encodes CASSLSSGSGYEQYF.

V is TRBV6-5 and J is TRBJ2-7; 10 nucleotides align to TRBD1. Trimming removed 4 bases from V and 4 bases from J; junction bases left unmatched: 4. The germline V gene has CDR1 MNHEY and CDR2 SVGAGI. CDR3 length: 14 residues. CDR3 bases: TGTGCCAGCAGTTGGGGACAGGGGCCTTACGAGCAGTACTTC. Translation gives CASSWGQGPYEQYF.

This clone was found once. The rearrangement links TRBV7-2 to TRBJ1-1; 7 bases align to TRBD1. V shed 3 bases and J 0 bases; nucleotides not matched to a gene: 7. Germline V gene lookup returns CDR1 SGHTA and CDR2 FQGNSA. The CDR3 loop spans 16 amino acids. DNA of the CDR3: TGTGCCAGCAGCTTTTTGACAGGGTTCTTGAACACTGAAGCTTTCTTT. Its translation: CASSFLTGFLNTEAFF.

The chain recombines TRBV30 with TRBJ2-1; TRBD2 agrees at 13 bases. Losses at the gene ends were 3 bases for V and 9 bases for J; bases not matched to a gene: 11. The CDR3 spans 16 residues. Germline lookup yields CDR1 GTSNPN and CDR2 SVGIG (reference sequence). The CDR3 nucleotides read TGTGCCTGGAGGACGGCAACTAGCGGGAGGGCCCCTGAGCAGTTCTTC. This translates into CAWRTATSGRAPEQFF.

The chain is built from TRBV11-2 and TRBJ2-1; TRBD2 matches 8 bases. The CDR3 runs 16 residues. Germline CDR1 reads SGHAT; CDR2 reads FQNNGV. V dropped 5 bases and J dropped 4; count of bases not matched to a gene: 10. The CDR3, as DNA: TGTGCCAGCAGCCCTCAGCGGGGGATACCATACAATGAGCAGTTCTTC. Residues: CASSPQRGIPYNEQFF.

The chain carries TRBV29-1 and TRBJ2-7; TRBD2 matches 7 bases. CDR3 length equals 12 residues. Germline V lookup: CDR1 SQVTM, CDR2 ANQGSEA. The V gene end was trimmed by 4 bases and the J gene end by 7 bases; junction bases not matched to a gene: 7. The CDR3 DNA reads as TGCAGCGTTGTCCGGGGGAGGGGAGAGCAGTACTTC. This gives the protein CSVVRGRGEQYF.

This chain uses TRBV12-2 with TRBJ1-1; the DNA was not used to check the table's D call, TRBD1. TRBV12-2 is described as a pseudogene. The CDR3 length is 14 residues. CDR3 sequence: CASRFRQGRTEAFF. The DNA of the CDR3 is TGTGCAAGTCGCTTCCGACAGGGGAGAACTGAAGCTTTCTTT.

The chain joins TRBV7-9 to TRBJ1-1, with TRBD1 matching 8 bases. The V gene's germline CDR1 is SEHNR and CDR2 FQNEAQ (reference sequence). V was clipped by 5 bases and J by 4 bases; unmatched bases: 6. This CDR3 spans 14 amino acids. The CDR3 DNA reads as TGTGCCAGCAGCAATCCGACAGGGGCCACTGAAGCTTTCTTT. This translates into CASSNPTGATEAFF.

The rearrangement links TRBV7-2 to TRBJ2-7; possibly TRBD2 for D (5 bases). V lost 1 base and J 4 bases, leaving 11 bases between the germline ends. Germline V gene lookup returns CDR1 SGHTA and CDR2 FQGNSA. The CDR3 is 14 residues long. The CDR3 protein is CASSLGPGSYEQYF. In nucleotides, the CDR3 is TGTGCCAGCAGCTTAGGACCGGGGTCATACGAGCAGTACTTC.